Sequencing of this T cell receptor (beta chain) was carried out in a study of memory CD4+ T cells and cytomegalovirus serostatus. To note about this clone: Antigen specificity is unknown.

Per germline, CDR1 ENHRY and CDR2 SYGVKD. With 3 bases removed from V and 3 bases from J, the gap between germline ends came to 3 bases. The length of the CDR3 is 12 residues. Single viable CD3+CD4+CD8-CD45RO+ cells were sorted as the memory CD4+ T cells. In the original analysis: Out-of-frame sequences were removed, leaving around 2,000,000 distinct TCRbeta sequences. The assay was immunoSEQ multiplex PCR, and TCRdb's table has in-frame clones only and misses some. D and trimming were read from the DNA, whereas the V and J calls and clone size are those reported in that table. The sample holds tens of thousands of clones, approximately 78% seen once. Study results and caveats: Suggested: most of the CMV-linked TCR signature lies in CD4+ memory cells. Of 150 to 200 reported CMV TCRbeta sequences, roughly 70 were found in memory CD4+ repertoires.

This chain uses TRBV10-3 with TRBJ1-5; D call uncertain. The sample taken for sequencing was memory CD4+ T cells from blood. This TCR came from an adult in good health and CMV-seronegative. The CDR3 loop is CAISDYNQPQHF. DNA for the CDR3: TGTGCCATCAGTGACTACAATCAGCCCCAGCATTTT.